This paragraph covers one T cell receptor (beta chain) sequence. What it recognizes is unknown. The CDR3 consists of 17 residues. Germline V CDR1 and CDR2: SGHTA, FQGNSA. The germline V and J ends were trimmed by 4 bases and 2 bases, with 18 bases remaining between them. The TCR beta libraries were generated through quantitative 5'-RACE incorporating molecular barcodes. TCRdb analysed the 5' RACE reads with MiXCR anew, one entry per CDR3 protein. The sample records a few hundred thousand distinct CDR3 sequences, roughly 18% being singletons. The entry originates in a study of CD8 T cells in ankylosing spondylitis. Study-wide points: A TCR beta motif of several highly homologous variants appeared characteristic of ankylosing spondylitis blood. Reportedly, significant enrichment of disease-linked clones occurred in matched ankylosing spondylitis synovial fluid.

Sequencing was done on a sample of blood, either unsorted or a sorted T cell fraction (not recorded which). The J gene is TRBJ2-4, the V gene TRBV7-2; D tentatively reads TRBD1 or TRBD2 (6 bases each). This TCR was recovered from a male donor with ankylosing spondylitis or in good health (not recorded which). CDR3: CASSSPMGGATKNIQYF. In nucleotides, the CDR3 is TGTGCCAGCAGCTCCCCGATGGGGGGCGCGACCAAAAACATTCAGTACTTC. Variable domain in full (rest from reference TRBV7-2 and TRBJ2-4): GAGVSQSPSNKVTEKGKDVELRCDPISGHTALYWYRQSLGQGLEFLIYFQGNSAPDKSGLPSDRFSAERTGGSVSTLTIQRTQQEDSAVYLCASSSPMGGATKNIQYFGAGTRLSVL.